These 26 T cell receptor beta chains share one sample of origin, sequenced in a study of tumor and adjacent non-tumor tissue in lung cancer. The library came from three nested PCR rounds adapted from ARM-PCR protocols. TCRdb itself ran the multiplex PCR reads through MiXCR, one entry per CDR3 protein. This sample has 91,000 or so distinct CDR3 sequences, with roughly 66% found just once. This sample's RNA came from whole unsorted tissue. Sequenced: lung tumor tissue. Receptors were obtained from a man aged 55 to 69 with non-small cell lung cancer.

The chain uses TRBV4-3 and TRBJ2-1; 10 bases are a match to TRBD2. J gave up 2 bases and V 9 bases, and 10 bases lay outside the gene matches. The V gene's germline CDR1 is LGHNA and CDR2 YSLEER. The CDR3 is 16 amino acids. The CDR3, as DNA: TGCGCCAGTAACCAACTTCTAGCGGGAGCCTACAATGAGCAGTTCTTC. The encoded protein is CASNQLLAGAYNEQFF.

Of note for this clonotype: A much larger clone lies one base from this, so it may be a read error. The chain recombines TRBV7-9 with TRBJ1-4, with 7 bases aligning to TRBD1. The CDR3 runs to 16 residues. CDR1 and CDR2 from the germline V gene are SEHNR and FQNEAQ (reference sequence). CDR3 sequence reads: CTSSLLVDRDDEKLFF. The CDR3 nucleotides read TGTACCAGCAGCTTATTGGTTGACAGGGATGATGAAAAACTGTTTTTT.

A word on this clonotype: This clone may be a read error of a much larger clone one base away. The chain's CDR3 is CASRDTDTQYF. In nucleotides, the CDR3 is TGCGCCAGCAGGGATACAGATACGCAGTATTTT. This chain connects TRBV5-1 to TRBJ2-3; D not resolved. Trimming took off 5 bases at V and 3 bases at J, with 4 bases between the two ends. CDR3 length equals 11 residues. Germline lookup yields CDR1 SGHRS and CDR2 YFSETQ. Looking up the rest from reference TRBV5-1 and TRBJ2-3 gives the full variable domain: KAGVTQTPRYLIKTRGQQVTLSCSPISGHRSVSWYQQTPGQGLQFLFEYFSETQRNKGNFPGRFSGRQFSNSRSEMNVSTLELGDSALYLCASRDTDTQYFGPGTRLTVL.

Only a few counts were recorded for this clonotype. A much larger clone sits a single nucleotide away, making a read error possible. V usage is TRBV6-1 and J usage is TRBJ2-2; D is unresolved. There are 14 residues in the CDR3. Germline assignment: CDR1 MNHNS and CDR2 SASEGT. Between the trimmed V and J ends, which lost 5 bases and 0 bases, there was a span of 7 bases. The CDR3 protein is CASSTEANTGELFF. As DNA, the CDR3 is TGTGCCAGCAGTACGGAAGCGAACACCGGGGAGCTGTTTTTT.

A word on this clonotype: Germline is not matched at one junction end, which may reflect a read error. The chain's CDR3 is CATSTENSNQPQHF. Written as DNA, the CDR3 is TGTGCCACCAGCACGGAGAATAGCAATCAACCCCAGCATTTT. V and J are TRBV24-1 and TRBJ1-5; D unclear. Germline V gene sequence: CDR1 KGHDR, CDR2 SFDVKD. This CDR3 region has 14 residues.

A word on this clonotype: Since a much larger clone is just one base distant, this may be a read error. J is TRBJ1-3 and V is TRBV28, with TRBD1 as a possible D gene (5 bases). CDR3 length: 13 residues. Germline-derived CDR1 and CDR2 are MDHEN and SYDVKM. CDR3 amino acids: CASSSGAGYTIYF. The CDR3 region has the DNA TGTGCCAGCAGTTCTGGGGCTGGATACACCATATATTTT. The variable domain in full, completed from reference TRBV28 and TRBJ1-3, reads DVKVTQSSRYLVKRTGEKVFLECVQDMDHENMFWYRQDPGLGLRLIYFSYDVKMKEKGDIPEGYSVSREKKERFSLILESASTNQTSMYLCASSSGAGYTIYFGEGSWLTVV.

The table lists this clonotype with a count of one. The V and J genes are TRBV7-8 and TRBJ1-2, with D possibly TRBD1 on 5 matching bases. Trimming took 9 bases from V and 4 from J, leaving 15 bases between them. Germline V gene data show CDR1 as SGHVS and CDR2 as FQNEAQ. CDR3 length equals 13 residues. The CDR3 region is CASNLGAGYGYTF. CDR3 sequence (DNA): TGTGCCAGTAACTTAGGGGCGGGCTATGGCTACACCTTC.

The rearrangement links TRBV7-9 to TRBJ2-4, with TRBD2 as a possible D gene (5 bases). This CDR3 is 13 amino acids long. CDR1 and CDR2 (germline): SEHNR, FQNEAQ (reference sequence). V dropped 8 bases and J dropped 8 bases, with 16 bases sitting between them. The CDR3 sequence is CASAQQCSDIQYF. The CDR3 DNA reads as TGTGCCAGCGCACAGCAGTGTAGCGACATTCAGTACTTC.

Comments on this clonotype: Germline is not matched at one junction end, which may reflect a read error. The chain is built from TRBV11-2 and TRBJ2-2; 12 nucleotides agree with TRBD2. From germline, CDR1 is SGHAT and CDR2 FQNNGV. The length of the CDR3 is 19 residues. The CDR3 region has the DNA TGTGCCAGCAGCTTTCTGGCTAGCGGGGGGGAAGCCAACACCGGGGAGCTGTGTTTT. Translation: CASSFLASGGEANTGELCF.

The chain couples TRBV4-1 to TRBJ1-3; D possibly corresponds to TRBD1 (5 bases). Germline V CDR1 and CDR2: MGHRA, YSYEKL. CDR3 size: 16 residues. Trimming cost V 3 bases and J 0 bases, with 12 bases left between them. The CDR3 sequence: CASSHVRTLSGNTIYF. CDR3 sequence (DNA): TGCGCCAGCAGCCACGTGAGGACACTCTCTGGAAACACCATATATTTT.

Of note for this clonotype: A junction end diverges from the germline sequence, so it may reflect a read error. The chain joins TRBV6-6 to TRBJ2-5; possible D gene TRBD1, 6 bases. The CDR3 has 15 residues. The germline gives CDR1 MNHNY, CDR2 SVGAGI (reference sequence). For the CDR3, the DNA is TGTGCGAGCAGTTGGTCAGGACAGCGCCAAGGGACCCAGTACTTC. Translation gives CASSWSGQRQGTQYF.

The CDR3 protein is CARSPQSQARTFEQFF. In DNA form, the CDR3 reads TGTGCCAGAAGCCCACAGTCCCAGGCCAGGACCTTTGAGCAGTTCTTC. J is TRBJ2-1 and V is TRBV11-2; the D is unclear. The CDR3 has 16 residues. Trimming stripped 9 bases from V and 9 bases from J, with 27 bases between. Germline CDR1 and CDR2: SGHAT and FQNNGV.

Only one count was recorded for this clonotype. A junction boundary mismatches the germline segment, possibly from a read error. The V gene is TRBV4-3, the J gene TRBJ2-1; TRBD2 aligns across 7 bases. The CDR3 has 16 residues. Germline values: CDR1 LGHNA, CDR2 YSLEER. This chain's CDR3 is CASSQDLLANYNQQFF. CDR3 nucleotide sequence: TGCGCTAGCAGCCAAGATCTACTAGCGAACTACAATCAGCAGTTCTTC.

Remarks on this clonotype: An end of the junction differs from the germline gene, which may be a read error. The chain couples TRBV7-2 to TRBJ2-1; 9 positions agree with TRBD2. CDR3 length: 17 residues. Germline lookup yields CDR1 SGHTA and CDR2 FQGNSA. CDR3 loop: CASSLQPLSGSGNEQSF. The CDR3, as DNA: TGTGCCAGCAGCTTACAACCCCTTAGCGGGAGTGGCAATGAGCAGTCCTTC.

In the case of this clonotype: A single base separates this from a much larger clone, so it may be a read error. This chain connects TRBV29-1 to TRBJ2-1; D possibly corresponds to TRBD2 (6 bases). From germline, CDR1 is SQVTM and CDR2 ANQGSEA. Trimming pared 6 bases from V and 9 bases from J, leaving 18 bases between. The CDR3 consists of 13 residues. The CDR3 DNA is TGCAGCGTGGATGCCGGGACTCGCAGTGAGCAGTTCTTC. This gives the protein CSVDAGTRSEQFF.

The chain uses TRBV29-1 and TRBJ1-5; D gene unclear. The CDR3 contains 13 residues. The V end was cut by 5 bases, the J end by 6 bases, with 14 bases between. CDR1 and CDR2 (germline): SQVTM, ANQGSEA. The CDR3 loop is CSVISGERQPQHF. In DNA, the CDR3 is TGCAGCGTTATTTCCGGTGAGCGTCAGCCCCAGCATTTT.

A remark on this clonotype: The junction and the germline gene differ at one end; a read error may be behind it. The gene calls are TRBV6-1 and TRBJ2-5; 11 nucleotides match TRBD1. Germline-derived CDR1 and CDR2 are MNHNS and SASEGT. This CDR3 has 17 amino acids. Here the CDR3 reads CVSSERTGGGFGETQHF. Here the CDR3 DNA reads TGTGTCAGCAGTGAAAGGACAGGGGGCGGCTTCGGGGAGACCCAGCACTTC.

This chain uses TRBV5-4 with TRBJ2-1; weak D call: TRBD2 (5 bases). The CDR3 is made up of 12 amino acids. Per the germline V gene, CDR1 is SGHNT and CDR2 is YYREEE (reference sequence). V was pared by 3 bases and J by 7 bases, with 8 bases between. The CDR3 loop is CASSSEENEQFF. CDR3 DNA sequence: TGTGCCAGCAGCTCGGAGGAGAATGAGCAGTTCTTC. Combining the CDR3 with reference TRBV5-4 and TRBJ2-1 gives the whole variable domain ETGVTQSPTHLIKTRGQQVTLRCSSQSGHNTVSWYQQALGQGPQFIFQYYREEENGRGNFPPRFSGLQFPNYSSELNVNALELDDSALYLCASSSEENEQFFGPGTRLTVL.

This clonotype came up many times. CDR3 amino acids: CASSRTLYRGDTEAFF. The CDR3 DNA reads TGTGCCAGCAGTCGAACATTATACAGGGGAGACACTGAAGCTTTCTTT. This sequence joins TRBV6-2 or TRBV6-3 and TRBJ1-1, with 7 bases lining up with TRBD1. Germline trimming cut 5 bases from V and 3 bases from J; bases unmatched to any gene: 12. This CDR3 comprises 16 residues. The germline CDR1 and CDR2 sequences are MNHEY and SVGEGT.

The CDR3 loop reads CASSQDGRKETQYF. The CDR3 DNA is TGCGCCAGCAGCCAAGATGGGAGAAAAGAGACCCAGTACTTC. The chain uses TRBV4-1 and TRBJ2-5; tentatively, D is TRBD2 (5 bases). CDR3 length: 14 amino acids. Trimming took off 0 bases at V and 3 bases at J, with 8 bases between the two ends. The germline CDR1 and CDR2 sequences are MGHRA and YSYEKL.

Details on this clonotype: Just one base apart from a much larger clone, this may be a read error. The V call is TRBV20-1, the J call TRBJ2-3; TRBD1 is a possible D gene (5 bases). The J call is in doubt because the DNA end fits TRBJ1-5 better. Germline V lookup: CDR1 DFQATT, CDR2 SNEGSKA (reference sequence). The CDR3 loop spans 15 amino acids. The CDR3 reads CSATRLAGGLDTQHF. DNA of the CDR3: TGCAGTGCTACCAGACTAGCGGGGGGGTTGGATACGCAGCATTTT.

The V and J genes are TRBV7-9 and TRBJ2-4, with 8 bases fitting TRBD1. The germline gives CDR1 SEHNR, CDR2 FQNEAQ (reference sequence). The CDR3 consists of 20 residues. CDR3 DNA: TGTGTCGGCAACTCCTGGGGGACAGGAGCCAGGCCCTTAGCCAAAAACATTCAGTACTTC. This gives the protein CVGNSWGTGARPLAKNIQYF.

The chain carries TRBV4-1 and TRBJ1-2; 11 bases are shared with TRBD1. The germline CDR1 and CDR2 sequences are MGHRA and YSYEKL. This CDR3 is built from 15 residues. V shed 2 bases, J shed 4 bases, and the junction held 3 bases outside the gene matches. CDR3 amino acids: CASSQQGQGAYGYTF. DNA of the CDR3: TGCGCCAGCAGCCAACAAGGACAGGGGGCCTATGGCTACACCTTC.

The CDR3 DNA reads TGTGCCAGCAGCTTTACGACAGGATCGGGGGCGACCCAGTACTTC. As protein: CASSFTTGSGATQYF. This chain uses TRBV11-1 with TRBJ2-5; D might be TRBD1 or TRBD2, each matching 6 bases. The CDR3 consists of 15 residues. V was pared by 3 bases and J by 7 bases, with 18 bases between. Per the germline V gene, CDR1 is SGHAT and CDR2 is FQDESV (reference sequence). Combining the CDR3 with reference TRBV11-1 and TRBJ2-5 gives the whole variable domain EAEVAQSPRYKITEKSQAVAFWCDPISGHATLYWYRQILGQGPELLVQFQDESVVDDSQLPKDRFSAERLKGVDSTLKIQPAELGDSAMYLCASSFTTGSGATQYFGPGTRLLVL.

Remarks on this clonotype: One base away lies a much larger clone, so this may be a sequencing read error. The chain uses TRBV11-2 and TRBJ1-1, with a weak D call TRBD1 (6 bases). There are 13 residues in the CDR3. Germline CDR1 is SGHAT and CDR2 is FQNNGV. DNA for the CDR3: TGTGCCAACAGCCTAGGGGGGATCACTGAAGCTTTCTTT. This codes for CANSLGGITEAFF.

Concerning this clonotype itself: A read error may produce the germline difference seen at one junction end. This chain joins TRBV4-3 and TRBJ1-5; perhaps TRBD1 as D (5 bases). Germline values: CDR1 LGHNA, CDR2 YSLEER. This CDR3 has 16 residues. CDR3 sequence (DNA): TGCGCCTGCAGCCAAGATTGGGGGGGTTGGGTGAAGCCTCAGCATTTT. Amino acid sequence: CACSQDWGGWVKPQHF.